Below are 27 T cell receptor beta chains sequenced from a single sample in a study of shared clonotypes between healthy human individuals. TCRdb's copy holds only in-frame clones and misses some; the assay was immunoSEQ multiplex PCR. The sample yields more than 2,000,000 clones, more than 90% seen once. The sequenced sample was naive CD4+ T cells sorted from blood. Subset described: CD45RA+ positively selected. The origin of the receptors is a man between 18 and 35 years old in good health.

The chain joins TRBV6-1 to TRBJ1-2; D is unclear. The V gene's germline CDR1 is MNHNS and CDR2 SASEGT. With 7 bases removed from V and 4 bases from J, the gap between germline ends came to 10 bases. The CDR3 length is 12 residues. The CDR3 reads CASISTAYGYTF. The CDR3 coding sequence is TGTGCCAGCATCTCAACCGCCTATGGCTACACCTTC.

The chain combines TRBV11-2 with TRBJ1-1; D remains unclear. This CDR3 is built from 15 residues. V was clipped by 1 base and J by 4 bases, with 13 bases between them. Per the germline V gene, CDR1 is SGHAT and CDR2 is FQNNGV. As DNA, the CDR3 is TGTGCCAGCAGCTTAGGGTCGAGGGTGAGCACTGAAGCTTTCTTT. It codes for CASSLGSRVSTEAFF.

The CDR3 nucleotides are TGTGCCAGCAGCGGGGACAGCCGTGTCACAGATACGCAGTATTTT. It specifies CASSGDSRVTDTQYF. This chain uses TRBV5-4 with TRBJ2-3; TRBD1 matches at 7 bases. The CDR3 runs to 15 residues. V lost 4 bases to trimming and J lost 2 bases; unmatched junction nucleotides: 7. Germline values: CDR1 SGHNT, CDR2 YYREEE (reference sequence).

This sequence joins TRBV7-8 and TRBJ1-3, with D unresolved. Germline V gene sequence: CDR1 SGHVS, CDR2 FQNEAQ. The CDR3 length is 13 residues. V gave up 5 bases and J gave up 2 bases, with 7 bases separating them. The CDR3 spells CASSPTTGNTIYF. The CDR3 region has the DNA TGTGCCAGCAGCCCAACGACTGGAAACACCATATATTTT.

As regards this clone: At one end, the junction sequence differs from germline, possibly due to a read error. Here the CDR3 DNA reads TGCGCCAGCACCCAACTATACAGGGGTCAGAACACTGAAGCTTTCTTT. It is translated as CASTQLYRGQNTEAFF. The chain combines TRBV4-1 with TRBJ1-1, with 7 positions matching TRBD1. Looked up from germline, CDR1 is MGHRA and CDR2 is YSYEKL. This CDR3 region has 16 residues.

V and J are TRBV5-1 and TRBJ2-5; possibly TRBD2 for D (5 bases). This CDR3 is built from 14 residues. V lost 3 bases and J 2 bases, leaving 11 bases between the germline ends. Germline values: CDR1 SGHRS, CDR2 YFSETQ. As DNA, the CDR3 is TGCGCCAGCAGCTCCCAACTAGTGCAAGAGACCCAGTACTTC. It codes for CASSSQLVQETQYF.

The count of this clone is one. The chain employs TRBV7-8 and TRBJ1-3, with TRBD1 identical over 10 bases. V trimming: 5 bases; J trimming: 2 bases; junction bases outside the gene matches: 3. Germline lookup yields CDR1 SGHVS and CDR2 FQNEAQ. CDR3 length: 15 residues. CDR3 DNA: TGTGCCAGCAGCAGCGGACAGGGGGCTGGAAACACCATATATTTT. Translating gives CASSSGQGAGNTIYF.

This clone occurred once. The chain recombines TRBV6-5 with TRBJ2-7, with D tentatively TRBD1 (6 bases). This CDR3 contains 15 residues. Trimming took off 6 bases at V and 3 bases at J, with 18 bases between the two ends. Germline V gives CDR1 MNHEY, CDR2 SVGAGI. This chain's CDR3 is CASRKTGTTVYEQYF. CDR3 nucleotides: TGTGCCAGCAGGAAGACCGGGACAACAGTCTACGAGCAGTACTTC.

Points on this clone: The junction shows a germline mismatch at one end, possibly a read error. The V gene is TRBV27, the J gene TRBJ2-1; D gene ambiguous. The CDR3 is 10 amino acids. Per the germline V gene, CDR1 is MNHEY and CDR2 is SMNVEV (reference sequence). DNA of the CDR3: TGTGCCAGCGGTTTCGGGGAGCAGTTCTTC. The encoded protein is CASGFGEQFF.

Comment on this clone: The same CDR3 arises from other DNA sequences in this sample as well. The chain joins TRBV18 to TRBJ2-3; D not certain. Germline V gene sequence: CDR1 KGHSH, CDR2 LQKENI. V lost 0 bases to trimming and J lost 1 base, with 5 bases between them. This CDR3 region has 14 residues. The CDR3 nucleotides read TGTGCCAGCTCACCACCGGCCCGCACAGATACGCAGTATTTT. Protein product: CASSPPARTDTQYF.

The CDR3 reads CASSLDFGDYIYEQYF. The CDR3 bases are TGTGCCAGCAGCTTAGATTTTGGAGATTACATCTACGAGCAGTACTTC. The chain couples TRBV11-2 to TRBJ2-7; D remains ambiguous. V was clipped by 0 bases and J by 3 bases, with 15 bases between them. The CDR3 runs to 16 residues. Germline V CDR1 and CDR2: SGHAT, FQNNGV.

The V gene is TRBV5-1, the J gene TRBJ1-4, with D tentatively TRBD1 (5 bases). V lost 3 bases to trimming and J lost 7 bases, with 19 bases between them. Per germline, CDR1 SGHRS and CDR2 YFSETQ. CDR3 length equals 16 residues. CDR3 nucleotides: TGCGCCAGCAGCTCCTCTACCGGACCAAGGGGTGAAAAACTGTTTTTT. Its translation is CASSSSTGPRGEKLFF.

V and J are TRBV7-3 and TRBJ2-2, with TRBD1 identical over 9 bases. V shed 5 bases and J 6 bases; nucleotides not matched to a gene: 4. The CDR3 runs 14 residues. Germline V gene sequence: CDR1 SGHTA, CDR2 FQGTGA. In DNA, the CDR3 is TGTGCCAGCAGCAGGGACAGGGAAGCCGGGGAGCTGTTTTTT. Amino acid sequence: CASSRDREAGELFF. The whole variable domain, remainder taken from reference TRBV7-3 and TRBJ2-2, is GAGVSQTPSNKVTEKGKYVELRCDPISGHTALYWYRQSLGQGPEFLIYFQGTGAADDSGLPNDRFFAVRPEGSVSTLKIQRTERGDSAVYLCASSRDREAGELFFGEGSRLTVL.

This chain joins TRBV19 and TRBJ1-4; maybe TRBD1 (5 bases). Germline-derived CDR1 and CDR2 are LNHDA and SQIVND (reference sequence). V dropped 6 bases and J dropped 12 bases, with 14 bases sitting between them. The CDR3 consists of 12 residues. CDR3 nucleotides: TGTGCCAGTAGAGTGATTCCGGGGGAACTGTTTTTT. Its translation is CASRVIPGELFF.

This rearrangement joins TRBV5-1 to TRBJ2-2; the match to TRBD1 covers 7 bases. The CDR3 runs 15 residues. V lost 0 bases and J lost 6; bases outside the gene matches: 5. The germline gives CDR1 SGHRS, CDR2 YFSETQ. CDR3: CASSLGNRGAGELFF. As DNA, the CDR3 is TGCGCCAGCAGCTTGGGCAACAGGGGAGCCGGGGAGCTGTTTTTT.

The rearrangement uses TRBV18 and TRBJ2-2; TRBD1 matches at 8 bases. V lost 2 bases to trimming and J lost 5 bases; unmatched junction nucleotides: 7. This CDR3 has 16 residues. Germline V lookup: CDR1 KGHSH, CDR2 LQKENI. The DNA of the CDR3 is TGTGCCAGCTCACCAAGACAGGGGTTGAGTACCGGGGAGCTGTTTTTT. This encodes CASSPRQGLSTGELFF.

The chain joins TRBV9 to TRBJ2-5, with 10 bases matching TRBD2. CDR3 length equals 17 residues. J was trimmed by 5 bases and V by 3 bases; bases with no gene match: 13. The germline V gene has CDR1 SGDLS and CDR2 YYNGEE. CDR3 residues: CASSGPTSGLQIETQYF. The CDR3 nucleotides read TGTGCCAGCAGCGGTCCGACTAGCGGGCTCCAAATTGAGACCCAGTACTTC.

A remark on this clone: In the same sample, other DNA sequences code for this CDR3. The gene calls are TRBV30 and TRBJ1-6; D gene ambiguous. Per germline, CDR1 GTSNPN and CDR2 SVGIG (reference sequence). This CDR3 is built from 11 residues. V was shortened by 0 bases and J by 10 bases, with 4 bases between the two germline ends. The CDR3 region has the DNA TGTGCCTGGAGTGTAGAGTCACCCCTCCACTTT. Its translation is CAWSVESPLHF.

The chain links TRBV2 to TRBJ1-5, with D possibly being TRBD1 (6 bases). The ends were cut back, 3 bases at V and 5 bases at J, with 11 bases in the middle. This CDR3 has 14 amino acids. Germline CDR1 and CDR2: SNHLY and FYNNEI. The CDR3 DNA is TGTGCCAGCAGTGACGGGGGCGCCTATCAGCCCCAGCATTTT. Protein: CASSDGGAYQPQHF.

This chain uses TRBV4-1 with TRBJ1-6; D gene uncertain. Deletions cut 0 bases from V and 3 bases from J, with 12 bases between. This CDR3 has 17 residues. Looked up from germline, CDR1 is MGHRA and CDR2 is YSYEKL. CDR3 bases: TGCGCCAGCAGCCAAGATGTGCTTGCGATCTATAATTCACCCCTCCACTTT. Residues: CASSQDVLAIYNSPLHF.

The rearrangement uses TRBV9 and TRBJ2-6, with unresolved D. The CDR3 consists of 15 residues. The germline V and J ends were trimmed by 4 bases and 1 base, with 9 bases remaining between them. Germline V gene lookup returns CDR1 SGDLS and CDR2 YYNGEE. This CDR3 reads CASSPRRSGANVLTF. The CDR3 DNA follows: TGTGCCAGCAGCCCCCGGAGATCTGGGGCCAACGTCCTGACTTTC.

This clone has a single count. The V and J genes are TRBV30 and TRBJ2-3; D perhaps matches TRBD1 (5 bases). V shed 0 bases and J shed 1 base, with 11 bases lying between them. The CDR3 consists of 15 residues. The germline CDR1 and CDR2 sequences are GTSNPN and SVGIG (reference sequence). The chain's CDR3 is CAWSVSTGRTDTQYF. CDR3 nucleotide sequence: TGTGCCTGGAGTGTAAGTACAGGACGCACAGATACGCAGTATTTT.

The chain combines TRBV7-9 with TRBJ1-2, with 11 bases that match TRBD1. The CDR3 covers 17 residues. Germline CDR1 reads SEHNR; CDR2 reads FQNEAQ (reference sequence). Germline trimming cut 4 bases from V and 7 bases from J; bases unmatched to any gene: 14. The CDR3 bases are TGTGCCAGCAGCTCCCTGGGACAGGGGGTTGATTCATTTGGCTACACCTTC. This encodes CASSSLGQGVDSFGYTF.

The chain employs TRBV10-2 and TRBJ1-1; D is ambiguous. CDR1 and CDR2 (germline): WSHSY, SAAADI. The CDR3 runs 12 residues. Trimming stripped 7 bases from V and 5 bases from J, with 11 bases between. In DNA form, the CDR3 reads TGCGCCAGCACCCCCGGGGTGACTGAAGCTTTCTTT. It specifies CASTPGVTEAFF.

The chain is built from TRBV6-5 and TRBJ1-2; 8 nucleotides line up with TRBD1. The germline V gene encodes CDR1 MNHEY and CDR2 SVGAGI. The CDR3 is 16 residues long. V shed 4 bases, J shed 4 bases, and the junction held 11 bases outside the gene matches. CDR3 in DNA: TGTGCCAGCAGTTTAGGACAGGGACGGGTTGGCTATGGCTACACCTTC. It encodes CASSLGQGRVGYGYTF.

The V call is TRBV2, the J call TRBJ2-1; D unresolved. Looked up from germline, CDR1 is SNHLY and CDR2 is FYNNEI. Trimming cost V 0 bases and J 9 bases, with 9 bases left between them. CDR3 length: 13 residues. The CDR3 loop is CASSEALGSEQFF. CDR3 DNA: TGTGCCAGCAGTGAAGCGTTGGGCTCTGAGCAGTTCTTC.

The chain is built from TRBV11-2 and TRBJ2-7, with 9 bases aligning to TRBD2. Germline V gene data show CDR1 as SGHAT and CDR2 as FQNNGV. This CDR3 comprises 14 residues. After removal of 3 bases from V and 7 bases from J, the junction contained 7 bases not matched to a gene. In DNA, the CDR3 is TGTGCCAGCAGCTTCCAGCGGGGGGCCGGGGAGCAGTACTTC. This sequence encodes CASSFQRGAGEQYF.